This T cell receptor (beta chain) was recorded in a study of graft-versus-host responses after intestinal transplantation. Study-level background: Anti-thymocyte globulin induction, then tacrolimus and steroids for around 3 years, went to all recipients.

In germline, CDR1 is SGHAT, CDR2 FQNNGV. The CDR3 is 16 amino acids. Between the trimmed V and J ends, which lost 3 bases and 2 bases, there was a span of 17 bases. Method: immunoSEQ multiplex PCR; TCRdb's copy keeps in-frame clones and lacks some. Among 35,000 to 55,000 clones listed, 80% to 95% were seen once. This receptor was obtained from a human patient who received an intestinal transplant, so some T cells may come from the graft donor. The chain has TRBV11-2 and TRBJ2-7; maybe TRBD2 (5 bases). This sample comprised PBMCs, obtained 786 days after a first intestinal transplant, on the day of a second. CDR3 DNA sequence: TGTGCCAGCAGCTTGAGGTCCCGGACTGCCGCCTACGAGCAGTACTTC. It yields the protein CASSLRSRTAAYEQYF.